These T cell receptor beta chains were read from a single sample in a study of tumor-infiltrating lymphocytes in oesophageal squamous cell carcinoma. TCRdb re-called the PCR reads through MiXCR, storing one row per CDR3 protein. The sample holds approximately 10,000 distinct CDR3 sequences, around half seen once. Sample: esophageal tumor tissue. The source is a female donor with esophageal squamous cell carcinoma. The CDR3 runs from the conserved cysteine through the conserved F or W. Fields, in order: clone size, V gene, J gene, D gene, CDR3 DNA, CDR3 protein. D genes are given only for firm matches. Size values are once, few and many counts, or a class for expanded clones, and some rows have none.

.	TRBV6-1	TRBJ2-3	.	TGTGCCAGCAGCCTGTCCACAGGGGGGGGCACAGATACGCAGTATTTT	CASSLSTGGGTDTQYF
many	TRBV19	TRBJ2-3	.	TGTGCCAGTAGTAAAATGGGAGCATGGGATACGCAGTATTTT	CASSKMGAWDTQYF
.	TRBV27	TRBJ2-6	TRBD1	TGTGCCAGCAGAAAGCACAGGGGGAACCAAGCTTTCTTC	CASRKHRGNQAFF
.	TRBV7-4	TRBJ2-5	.	TGTGCCAGCACCTACGCGAGGGGAGAGCAGTACTTC	CASTYARGEQYF
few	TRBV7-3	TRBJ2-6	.	TGTGCCAGCAGCGGATCCGGGACCCATACTTCTGGGGCCAACGTCCTGACTTTC	CASSGSGTHTSGANVLTF
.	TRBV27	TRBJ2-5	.	TGTGCCAGCAAAGACGGGGGTGAGACCCAGTACTTC	CASKDGGETQYF
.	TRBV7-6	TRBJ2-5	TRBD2	TGTGCTAGCAGCCCAGCGGGGGCTAGCAGGGAGACCCAGTACTTC	CASSPAGASRETQYF
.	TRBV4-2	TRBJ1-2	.	TGTGCCAGCAGCCAAGAAATAGAAGAGACTAACTATGGCTACACCTTC	CASSQEIEETNYGYTF
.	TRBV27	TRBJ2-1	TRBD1	TGTGCCAGCAGTAGAGGGACAGGGGGGTACAATGAGCAGTTCTTC	CASSRGTGGYNEQFF
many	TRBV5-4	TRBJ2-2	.	TGTGCCAGCAGCGACGGCCTTTGGCCTCGGGACACCGGGGAGCTGTTTTTT	CASSDGLWPRDTGELFF
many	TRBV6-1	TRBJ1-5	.	TGTGCCAGCAGTGAAGGGACCTGGCAGCCCCAGCATTTT	CASSEGTWQPQHF
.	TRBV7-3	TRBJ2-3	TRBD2	TGTGCCAGCAGCCCCATGGCGGGGGGGGATACGCAGTATTTT	CASSPMAGGDTQYF
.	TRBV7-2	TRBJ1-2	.	TGTGCCAGCAGGTGGATGCAGAGTGGCTACACCTTC	CASRWMQSGYTF
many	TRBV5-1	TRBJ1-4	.	TGCGCCAGCAGCTTGGGAAGGGGTACTAATGAAAAACTGTTTTTT	CASSLGRGTNEKLFF
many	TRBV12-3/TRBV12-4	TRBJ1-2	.	TGTGCCAGCAGTTTAGCGGGACGCATCTATGGCTACACCTTC	CASSLAGRIYGYTF
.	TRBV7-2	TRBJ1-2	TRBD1	TGTGCCAGCAGCGTAAGACAGGGGGCTGAAGGCTACACCTTC	CASSVRQGAEGYTF